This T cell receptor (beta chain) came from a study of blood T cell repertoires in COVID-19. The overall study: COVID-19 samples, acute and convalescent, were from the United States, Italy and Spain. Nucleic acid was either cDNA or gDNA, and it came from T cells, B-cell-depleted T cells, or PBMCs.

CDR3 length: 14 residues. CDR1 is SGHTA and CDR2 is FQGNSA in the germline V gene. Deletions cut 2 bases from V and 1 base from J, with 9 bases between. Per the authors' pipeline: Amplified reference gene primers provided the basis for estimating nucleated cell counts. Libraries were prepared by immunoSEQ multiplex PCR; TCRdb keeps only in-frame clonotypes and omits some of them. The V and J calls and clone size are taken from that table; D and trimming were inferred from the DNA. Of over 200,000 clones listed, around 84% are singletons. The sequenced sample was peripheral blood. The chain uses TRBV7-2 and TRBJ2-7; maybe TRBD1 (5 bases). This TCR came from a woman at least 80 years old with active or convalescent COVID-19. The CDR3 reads CASSLFRGSYEQYF. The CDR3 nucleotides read TGTGCCAGCAGCTTATTTAGGGGTTCCTACGAGCAGTACTTC. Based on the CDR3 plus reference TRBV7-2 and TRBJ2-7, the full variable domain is GAGVSQSPSNKVTEKGKDVELRCDPISGHTALYWYRQSLGQGLEFLIYFQGNSAPDKSGLPSDRFSAERTGGSVSTLTIQRTQQEDSAVYLCASSLFRGSYEQYFGPGTRLTVT.